The present TCR beta chain was sequenced within a study of T cells in women clearing cervical HPV infection (dated by TCRdb to 2017 to 2018). About the investigation overall: Cases were about 25 women with histologically confirmed HPV16-related CIN3 or worse, including a couple of invasive cancers. The 20 to 30 controls were women who cleared a single incident HPV16 infection within 12 months without developing precancer or cancer. Blood from cases was collected at the visit at which the lesion was first identified, whereas blood from controls was collected once infection was no longer detected. For cases, the median interval between lesion detection and blood sampling was roughly 150 days, with an interquartile range of roughly 80 to 200 days. Because only a few women had HLA typing data, the possibility that HLA type acted as a confounder could not be ruled out. This exploratory proof-of-principle case-control study, nested within the Guanacaste HPV Natural History Study in Costa Rica, compared TCR repertoires among women with different cervical HPV16 outcomes. Cases and controls were matched on age within five years and on year of sample collection. Cases had a median age of roughly 36 years and controls had a median age of about 37, with no significant differences in baseline characteristics. In the parent cohort, some 10,000 women aged 18 or older were enrolled in Guanacaste, Costa Rica, during about 1993 to 1994 and were followed for roughly seven years. As quality controls, five blinded duplicates were added to each group, bringing the total to approximately 60 samples made up of some 50 participants and 10 or so replicates.

TCR beta CDR3 regions were amplified by multiplex PCR from an average of roughly 1.3 ug genomic DNA per sample using the immunoSEQ assay. The assay corrected primer bias using a complete synthetic TCR repertoire to establish an amplification baseline. The amplicons were sequenced on the Illumina platform. In the paper's pipeline: Error correction of the sequences involved clustering with frequency ratios plus a modified nearest-neighbor algorithm, after which the sequences were analyzed in the immunoSEQ Analyzer using IMGT gene definitions. At each rarefaction depth, TCR richness and evenness were averaged across 20 rarefaction repeats, and any sample with fewer sequences than the depth was left out. V, D and J gene relative abundances were compared between groups with Wilcoxon rank sum tests, applying FDR correction. In the blinded duplicates, the intraclass correlation was less than 97% for TCR richness and averaged approximately 82% across 55 to 75 gene segments. TCRdb took this table from immuneACCESS and kept in-frame rearrangements with V and J called. Such tables lack part of the clones; where checked against another copy, unresolved V genes explain under half of the gap, and the rest is unexplained. V and J calls and clone size are as listed in that table; D and trimming were resolved from the DNA. The table for this sample lists about 32,000 clones. The ten largest clones capture under 8% of the sample.

On the study overall, not on this receptor specifically: Significantly higher TCR repertoire richness was observed in CIN3+ cases than in controls across sequencing depths, whereas no difference in evenness was found. Whether associations preceded infection or resulted from infection could not be shown with the cross-sectional design, and effector/memory subsets and HPV-specific T cells were not isolated. Because the number of T cells in each sample was unknown, differences in richness could reflect differing T-cell content rather than repertoire biology. Random forest classifiers combining richness and V gene abundances distinguished cases from controls with an estimated AUC of about 0.79.

On this clone: This clone's antigen is unknown.

Every participant had a single incident cervical HPV16 infection, and women with prevalent HPV16 infections were excluded. Cervical HPV DNA was detected with MY09/MY11 PCR, and genotyping was done with dot-blot hybridization. Fifteen mL of heparinized blood were centrifuged, and the buffy coat was split into aliquots, frozen at -30 degrees C, and then kept at -80 degrees C. QIAGEN kits were used to extract genomic DNA from buffy coat specimens. Sequencing was carried out using blood buffy coat. The receptor was isolated from a woman between 18 and 69 years old with a cervical HPV16 infection that either progressed to CIN3+ or cleared (not recorded which).

The CDR3 amino acid sequence is: CASSEEAATSEGAFF. The covered CDR3 bases are TGTGCCAGCAGTGAAGAGGCCGCCACTTCAGAGGGA. The chain is made from TRBV6-1 and TRBJ1-1; no confident D gene assignment can be made. The read ends 3 residues early relative to the CDR3; the germline J gene fills the gap. The CDR3, cysteine through phenylalanine, is 15 amino acids long. The CDR3 was read in part: 36 bases, with the frame set at base 1. For CDR1 and CDR2, the germline V gene lists MNHNS and SASEGT.